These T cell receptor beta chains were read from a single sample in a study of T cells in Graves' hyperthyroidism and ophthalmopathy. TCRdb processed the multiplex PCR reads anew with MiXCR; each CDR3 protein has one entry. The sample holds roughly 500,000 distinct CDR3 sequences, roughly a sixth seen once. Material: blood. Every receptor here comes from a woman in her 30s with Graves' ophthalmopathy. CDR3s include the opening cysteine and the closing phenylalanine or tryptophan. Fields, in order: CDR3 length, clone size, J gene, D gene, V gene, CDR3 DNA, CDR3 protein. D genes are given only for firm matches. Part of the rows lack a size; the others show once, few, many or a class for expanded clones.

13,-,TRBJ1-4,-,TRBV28,TGTGCCAGCACCTCTGGGAATAATGAAAAACTGTTTTTT,CASTSGNNEKLFF
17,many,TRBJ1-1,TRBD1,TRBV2,TGTGCCAGCAGTGAAGACTTTCCAGGGGGGACAGGCACTGAAGCTTTCTTT,CASSEDFPGGTGTEAFF
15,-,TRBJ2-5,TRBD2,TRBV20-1,TGCAGTGCTAGGGGGCTAGCGGGGGTACAAGAGACCCAGTACTTC,CSARGLAGVQETQYF
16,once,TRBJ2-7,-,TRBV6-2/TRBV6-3,TGTGCCAGCAGTCCATCCCTAGGGGTCCCACGCTACGAGCAGTACTTC,CASSPSLGVPRYEQYF
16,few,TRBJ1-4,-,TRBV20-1,TGCAGTGCTAGCCAGGGCACTATTGCAACTAATGAAAAACTGTTTTTT,CSASQGTIATNEKLFF
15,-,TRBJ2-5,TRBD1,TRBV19,TGTGCCAGTAGTCCCCGGGACAGGGAATCGGAGACCCAGTACTTC,CASSPRDRESETQYF
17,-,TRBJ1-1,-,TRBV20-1,TGCAGTGCTAGAGATGGCAGTGTATTGTTGGGAAACCCTGAAGCTTTCTTT,CSARDGSVLLGNPEAFF
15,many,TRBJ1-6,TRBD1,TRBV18,TGTGCCAGCTCACCTTTGGGACAGACAAATTCACCCCTCCACTTT,CASSPLGQTNSPLHF
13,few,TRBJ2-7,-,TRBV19,TGTGCCAGTAGAAAAAGGGACGACTACGAGCAGTACTTC,CASRKRDDYEQYF
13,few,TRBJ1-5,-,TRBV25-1,TGTGCCAGCAGTGAACACGGGAATCAGCCCCAGCATTTT,CASSEHGNQPQHF
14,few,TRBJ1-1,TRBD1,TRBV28,TGTGCCAGCAGTTCCGGGGGGGACAGTGGGCCAGCTTTCTTT,CASSSGGDSGPAFF
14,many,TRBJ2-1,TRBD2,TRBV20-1,TGCAGTGCTTCCCGGACTAGCGGGAGTAATGAGCAGTTCTTC,CSASRTSGSNEQFF
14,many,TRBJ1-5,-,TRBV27,TGTGCCAGCAGTCCGGAGACCGGGGTACAGCCCCAGCATTTT,CASSPETGVQPQHF
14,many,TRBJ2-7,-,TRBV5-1,TGCGCCAGCAGCTTGACCAGCGGTAACGGCGAGCAGTACTTC,CASSLTSGNGEQYF
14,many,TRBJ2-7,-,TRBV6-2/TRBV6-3,TGTGCCAGCAGTATCCCGGGTTACGGTTACGAGCAGTACTTC,CASSIPGYGYEQYF
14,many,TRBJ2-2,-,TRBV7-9,TGTGCCAGCTGGCTAAGAGTACGCCGCGGGGAGCTGTTTTTT,CASWLRVRRGELFF
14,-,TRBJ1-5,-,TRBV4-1,TGCGCCAGCAGCCAAGAATTGACGAATCAGCCCCAGCATTTT,CASSQELTNQPQHF
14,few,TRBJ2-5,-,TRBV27,TGTGCCAGCAGTAACTCTGAGGGTCAAGAGACCCAGTACTTC,CASSNSEGQETQYF
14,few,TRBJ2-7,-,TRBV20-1,TGCAGTGCTAGAGATAGGGCTACTGGCTACGAGCAGTACTTC,CSARDRATGYEQYF
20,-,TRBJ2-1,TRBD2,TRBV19,TGTGCCAGTAGTGACAGAACCGGGACTAGCGGGAGTTTCTCCTACAATGAGCAGTTCTTC,CASSDRTGTSGSFSYNEQFF